The clone carrying this T cell receptor beta chain has more than one count but fewer than ten. In the original processing: The assay estimated nucleated cells by amplifying reference gene primers. The repertoire was sequenced with immunoSEQ multiplex PCR; TCRdb's copy has only in-frame clones and lacks some. V and J calls and clone size are those listed in that table; D and trimming were worked out from the DNA. This table holds roughly 70,000 clones, more than 60% found once. The length of the CDR3 is 15 residues. The ends lost 5 bases at V and 3 bases at J; junction bases unmatched: 4. The V gene's germline CDR1 is SEHNR and CDR2 FQNEAQ (reference sequence). The entry originates in a study of blood T cell repertoires in COVID-19. Study-level information: The study drew acute and convalescent COVID-19 samples from the United States, Italy and Spain. The cDNA or gDNA used as material had been derived from T cells, B-cell-depleted T cells, or PBMCs.

What was sequenced was peripheral blood. The source is a man in his 60s with acute or convalescent COVID-19. The chain joins TRBV7-9 to TRBJ2-2; 9 bases fit TRBD2. CDR3 bases: TGTGCCAGCAGCCGCGGGAGGGCCGACACCGGGGAGCTGTTTTTT. It translates to CASSRGRADTGELFF.